Included here is one T cell receptor beta chain sequence, with context. Its antigen remains unidentified. Nothing much larger sits one base from this clone, and base qualities are not available. The germline V gene provides CDR1 SGHAT and CDR2 FQNNGV. Inclusive of the bounding cysteine and valine, the CDR3 is 15 residues long. Only the CDR3 region is kept as DNA, spanning 45 bases read in frame from base 1. Clipping removes 5 bases from V and 6 bases from J, with 5 as the unmatched junction base count. The immunoSEQ Assay, a bias-controlled multiplex PCR, was used to amplify TCRbeta CDR3 regions from genomic DNA. As for the authors' bioinformatics: The number of nucleated cells in each sample was estimated by amplification of reference gene primers within the assay. To quantify the absolute abundance of each unique TCRbeta CDR3 rearrangement, sequence reads were collapsed and filtered. For each sample, productive Simpson clonality was calculated by taking the square root of Simpson's diversity index across productive rearrangements. This is the immuneACCESS table as TCRdb keeps it, with only in-frame sequences that have V and J called. A part of the clones is gone; compared with another copy, unresolved V genes explain less than half, and the rest is unexplained. Clone size and V and J calls were adopted from that table, with D and trimming inferred from the DNA. The sample data list about 24,000 clones, and about 81% of these were observed just once. Together, the top ten hold 2% to 2.5% of the sample.

This sample was taken from a study of blood T cell repertoires in COVID-19 (dated by TCRdb to about 2020). About the study as a whole: The collaborator samples originated in the United States, Italy and Spain and spanned the acute and convalescent phases of COVID-19. The repertoires were made available in a free public database intended to serve as a resource for research on the immune response to SARS-CoV-2. The prospective study material was composed of cDNA or gDNA derived from T cells, B-cell-depleted T cells, or PBMCs. Where available, HLA class I and class II types were taken from metadata supplied by the sample provider and were not determined by assay-based typing. Samples were obtained from the ongoing ImmuneRACE study (first 160 participants) and from approximately 1,200 subjects provided by 6 global collaborators. Deeply sampled blood TCRbeta repertoires from subjects exposed to, actively infected with, or recovered from COVID-19 were included in the dataset. The sample metadata nearly always contained a de-identified subject ID, COVID-19 status, age in years and sex.

At one collaborating source in Seattle, patients were enrolled during active infection and were followed longitudinally through the course of disease. The collaborating institutions used their own protocols to collect whole blood in K2EDTA tubes. For TCRbeta analysis, collaborators shipped samples as frozen whole blood, isolated PBMCs, or DNA extracted from either of those sample types. Study-wide findings and limitations: Clinical and demographic metadata were provided uncurated, with the amount varying by source and participant.

The sequencing sample was made of peripheral blood. The sequence was collected from a woman aged 70-85 years with COVID-19, enrolled during active disease. The sequence is built from TRBV11-2 and TRBJ2-7; TRBD2 agrees with 15 junctional bases. For the CDR3, the sequence is CASSAGLAGGVEQYV. The sequenced DNA is TGTGCCAGCAGCGCCGGACTAGCGGGAGGGGTCGAGCAGTACGTC.